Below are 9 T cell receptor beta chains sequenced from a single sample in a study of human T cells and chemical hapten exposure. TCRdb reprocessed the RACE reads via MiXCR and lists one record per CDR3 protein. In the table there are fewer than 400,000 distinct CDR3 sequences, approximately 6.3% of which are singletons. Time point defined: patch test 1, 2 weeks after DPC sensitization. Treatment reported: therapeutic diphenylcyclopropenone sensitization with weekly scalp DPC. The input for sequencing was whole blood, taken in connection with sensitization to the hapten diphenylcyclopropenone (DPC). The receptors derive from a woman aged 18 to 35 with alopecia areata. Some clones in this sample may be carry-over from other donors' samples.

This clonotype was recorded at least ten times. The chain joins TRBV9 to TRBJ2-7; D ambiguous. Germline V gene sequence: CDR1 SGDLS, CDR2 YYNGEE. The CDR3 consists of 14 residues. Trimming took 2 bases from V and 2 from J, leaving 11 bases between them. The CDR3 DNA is TGTGCCAGCAGCGTGAGTAGCCGGGCCTACGAGCAGTACTTC. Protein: CASSVSSRAYEQYF.

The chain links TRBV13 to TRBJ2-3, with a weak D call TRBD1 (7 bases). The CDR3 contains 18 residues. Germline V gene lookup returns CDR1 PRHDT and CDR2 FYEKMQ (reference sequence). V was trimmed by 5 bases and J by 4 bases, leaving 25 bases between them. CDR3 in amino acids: CASSSLMEGARQADTQYF. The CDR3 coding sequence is TGTGCCAGCAGCAGCCTTATGGAGGGGGCTCGGCAGGCAGATACGCAGTATTTT. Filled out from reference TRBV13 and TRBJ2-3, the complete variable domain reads AAGVIQSPRHLIKEKRETATLKCYPIPRHDTVYWYQQGPGQDPQFLISFYEKMQSDKGSIPDRFSAQQFSDYHSELNMSSLELGDSALYFCASSSLMEGARQADTQYFGPGTRLTVL.

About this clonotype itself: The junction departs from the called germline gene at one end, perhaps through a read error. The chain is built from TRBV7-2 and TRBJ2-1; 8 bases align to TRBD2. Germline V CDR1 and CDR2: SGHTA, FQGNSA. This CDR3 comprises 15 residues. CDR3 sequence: CASSLFTSGYNEQLF. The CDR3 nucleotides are TGTGCCAGCAGCTTATTCACTAGCGGCTACAATGAGCAGTTATTC.

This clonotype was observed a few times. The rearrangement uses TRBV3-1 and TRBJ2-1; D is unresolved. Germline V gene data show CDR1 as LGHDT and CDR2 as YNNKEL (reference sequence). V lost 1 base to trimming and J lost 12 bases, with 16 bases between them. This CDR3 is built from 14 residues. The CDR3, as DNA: TGTGCCAGCAGCCAAGCTTCGAAGGCCCAAAGGCAGTTCTTC. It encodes CASSQASKAQRQFF.

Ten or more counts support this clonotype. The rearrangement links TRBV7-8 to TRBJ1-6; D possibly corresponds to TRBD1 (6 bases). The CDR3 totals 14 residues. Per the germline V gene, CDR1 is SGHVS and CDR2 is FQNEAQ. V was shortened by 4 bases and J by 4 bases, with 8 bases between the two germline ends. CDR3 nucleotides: TGTGCCAGCAGCTATCAGGGGTATAATTCACCCCTCCACTTT. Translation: CASSYQGYNSPLHF.

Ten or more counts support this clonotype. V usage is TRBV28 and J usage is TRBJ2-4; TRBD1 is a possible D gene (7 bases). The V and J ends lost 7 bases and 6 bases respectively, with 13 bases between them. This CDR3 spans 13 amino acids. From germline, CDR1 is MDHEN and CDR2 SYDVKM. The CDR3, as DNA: TGTGCCAGCACCGTCCAGGGGGGAAACATTCAGTACTTC. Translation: CASTVQGGNIQYF.

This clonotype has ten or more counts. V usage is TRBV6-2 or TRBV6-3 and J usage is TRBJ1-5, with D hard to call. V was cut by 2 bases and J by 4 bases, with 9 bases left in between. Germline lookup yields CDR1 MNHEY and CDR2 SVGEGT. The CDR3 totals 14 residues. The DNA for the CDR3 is TGTGCCAGCAGTTACGGGTCAGAAAATCAGCCCCAGCATTTT. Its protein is CASSYGSENQPQHF.

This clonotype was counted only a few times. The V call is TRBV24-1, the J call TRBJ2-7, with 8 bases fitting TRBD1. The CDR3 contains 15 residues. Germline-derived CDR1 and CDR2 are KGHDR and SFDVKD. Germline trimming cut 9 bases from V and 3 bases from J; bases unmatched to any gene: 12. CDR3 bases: TGTGCCACCCGGGACAGGCTCCTTCCTTGCTACGAGCAGTACTTC. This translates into CATRDRLLPCYEQYF.

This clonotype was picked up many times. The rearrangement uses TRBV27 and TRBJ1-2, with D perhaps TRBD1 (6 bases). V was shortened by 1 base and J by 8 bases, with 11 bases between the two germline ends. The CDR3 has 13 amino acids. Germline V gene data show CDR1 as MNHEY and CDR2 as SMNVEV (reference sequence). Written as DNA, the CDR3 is TGTGCCAGCAGTTTATATCGGCAGGGGGGCTACACCTTC. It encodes CASSLYRQGGYTF.